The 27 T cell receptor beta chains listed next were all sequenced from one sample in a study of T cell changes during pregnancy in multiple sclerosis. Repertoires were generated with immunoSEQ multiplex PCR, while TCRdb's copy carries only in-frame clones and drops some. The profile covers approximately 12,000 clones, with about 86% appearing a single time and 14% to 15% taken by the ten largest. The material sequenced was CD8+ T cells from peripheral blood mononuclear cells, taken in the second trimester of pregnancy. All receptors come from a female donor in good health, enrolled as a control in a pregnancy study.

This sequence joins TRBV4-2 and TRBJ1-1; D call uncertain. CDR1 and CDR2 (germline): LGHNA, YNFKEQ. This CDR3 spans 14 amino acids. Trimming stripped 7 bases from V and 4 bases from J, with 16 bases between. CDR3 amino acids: CASTPAVLGTEAFF. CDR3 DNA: TGTGCCAGCACCCCAGCGGTCCTGGGCACTGAAGCTTTCTTT.

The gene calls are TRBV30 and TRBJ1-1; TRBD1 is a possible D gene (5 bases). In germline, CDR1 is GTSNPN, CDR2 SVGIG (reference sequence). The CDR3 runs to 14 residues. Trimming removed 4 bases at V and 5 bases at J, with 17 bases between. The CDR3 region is CAWMGDPGGTEAFF. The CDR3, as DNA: TGTGCCTGGATGGGGGACCCCGGAGGGACTGAAGCTTTCTTT.

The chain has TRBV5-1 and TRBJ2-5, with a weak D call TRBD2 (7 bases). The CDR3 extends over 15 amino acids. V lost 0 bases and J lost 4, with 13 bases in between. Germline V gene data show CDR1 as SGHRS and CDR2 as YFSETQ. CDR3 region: CASSLEGGAPETQYF. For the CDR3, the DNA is TGCGCCAGCAGCTTGGAAGGGGGGGCTCCAGAGACCCAGTACTTC.

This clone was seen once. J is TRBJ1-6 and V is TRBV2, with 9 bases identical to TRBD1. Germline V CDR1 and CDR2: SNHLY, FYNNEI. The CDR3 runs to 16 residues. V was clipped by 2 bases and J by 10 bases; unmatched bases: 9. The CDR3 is CASSENIWDRDSPLHF. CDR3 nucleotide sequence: TGTGCCAGCAGTGAAAATATTTGGGACAGGGACTCACCCCTCCACTTT.

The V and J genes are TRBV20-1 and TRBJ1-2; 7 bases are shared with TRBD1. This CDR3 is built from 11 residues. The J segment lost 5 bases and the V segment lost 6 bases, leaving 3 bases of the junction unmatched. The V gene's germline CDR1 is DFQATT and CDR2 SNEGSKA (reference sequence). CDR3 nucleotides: TGCAGTGCGAGGGACAGATATGGCTACACCTTC. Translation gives CSARDRYGYTF.

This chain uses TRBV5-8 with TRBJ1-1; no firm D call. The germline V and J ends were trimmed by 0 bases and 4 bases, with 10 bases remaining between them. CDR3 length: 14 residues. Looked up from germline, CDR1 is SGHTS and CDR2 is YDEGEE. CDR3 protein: CASSLGVYSTEAFF. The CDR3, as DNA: TGTGCCAGCAGCTTGGGGGTCTACAGCACTGAAGCTTTCTTT.

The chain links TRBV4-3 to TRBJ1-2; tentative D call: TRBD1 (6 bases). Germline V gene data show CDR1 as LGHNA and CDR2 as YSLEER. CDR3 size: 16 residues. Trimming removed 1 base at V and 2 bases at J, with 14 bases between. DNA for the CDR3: TGCGCCAGCAGCCAAGGGTCGGGGGGGGCCAACTATGGCTACACCTTC. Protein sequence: CASSQGSGGANYGYTF.

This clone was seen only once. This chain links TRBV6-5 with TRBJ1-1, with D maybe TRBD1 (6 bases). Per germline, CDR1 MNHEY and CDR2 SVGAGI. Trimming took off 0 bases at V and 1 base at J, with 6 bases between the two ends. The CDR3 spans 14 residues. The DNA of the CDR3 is TGTGCCAGCAGTTACTCAGGGGGGAACACTGAAGCTTTCTTT. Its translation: CASSYSGGNTEAFF.

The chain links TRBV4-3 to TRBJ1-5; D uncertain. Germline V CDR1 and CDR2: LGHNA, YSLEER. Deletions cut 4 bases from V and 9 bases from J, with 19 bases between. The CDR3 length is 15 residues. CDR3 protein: CASSPERGAIWPQHF. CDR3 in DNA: TGCGCCAGCAGCCCGGAACGGGGAGCGATTTGGCCCCAGCATTTT.

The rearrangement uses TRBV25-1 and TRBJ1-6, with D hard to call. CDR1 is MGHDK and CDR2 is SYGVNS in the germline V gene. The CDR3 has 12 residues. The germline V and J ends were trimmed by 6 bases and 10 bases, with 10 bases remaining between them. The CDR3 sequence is CASRRSGSPLHF. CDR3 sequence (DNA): TGTGCCAGCAGGAGGAGTGGATCACCCCTCCACTTT.

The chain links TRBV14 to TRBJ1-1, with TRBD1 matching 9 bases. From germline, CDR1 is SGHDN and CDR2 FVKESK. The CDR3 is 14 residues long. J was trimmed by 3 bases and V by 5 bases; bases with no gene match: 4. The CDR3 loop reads CASSLRTGDTEAFF. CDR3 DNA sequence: TGTGCCAGCAGCTTACGGACAGGGGACACTGAAGCTTTCTTT.

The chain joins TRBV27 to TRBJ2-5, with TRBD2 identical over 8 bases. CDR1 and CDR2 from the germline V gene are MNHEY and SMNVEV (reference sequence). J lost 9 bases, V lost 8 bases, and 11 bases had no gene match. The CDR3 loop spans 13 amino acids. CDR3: CASSRGGPVSQYF. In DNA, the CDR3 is TGTGCCAGCTCCCGGGGGGGTCCAGTGTCCCAGTACTTC.

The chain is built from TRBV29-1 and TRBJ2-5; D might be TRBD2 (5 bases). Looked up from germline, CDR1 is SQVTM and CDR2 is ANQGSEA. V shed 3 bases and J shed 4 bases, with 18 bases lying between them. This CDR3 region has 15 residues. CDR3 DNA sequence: TGCAGCGTTGATGGATTGCCTTCGGCGGGAGAGACCCAGTACTTC. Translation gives CSVDGLPSAGETQYF.

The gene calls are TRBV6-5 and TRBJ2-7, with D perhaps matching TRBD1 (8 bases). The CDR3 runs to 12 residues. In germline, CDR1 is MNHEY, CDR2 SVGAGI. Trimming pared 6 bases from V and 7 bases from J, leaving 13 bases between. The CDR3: CASRTGEGEQYF. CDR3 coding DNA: TGTGCCAGCAGGACAGGGGAGGGGGAGCAGTACTTC.

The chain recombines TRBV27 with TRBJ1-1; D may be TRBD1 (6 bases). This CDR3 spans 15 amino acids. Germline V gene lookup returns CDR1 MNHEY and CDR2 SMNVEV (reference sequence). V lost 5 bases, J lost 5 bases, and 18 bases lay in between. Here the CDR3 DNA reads TGTGCCAGCAGTCCCCGGGACATGATGGGTACTGAAGCTTTCTTT. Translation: CASSPRDMMGTEAFF.

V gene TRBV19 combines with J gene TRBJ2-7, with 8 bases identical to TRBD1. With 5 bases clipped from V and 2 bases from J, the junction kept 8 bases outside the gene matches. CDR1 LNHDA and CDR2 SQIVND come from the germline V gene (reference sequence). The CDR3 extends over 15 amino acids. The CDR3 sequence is CASSPDRDRTYEQYF. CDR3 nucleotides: TGTGCCAGTAGTCCAGACCGGGACAGGACCTACGAGCAGTACTTC.

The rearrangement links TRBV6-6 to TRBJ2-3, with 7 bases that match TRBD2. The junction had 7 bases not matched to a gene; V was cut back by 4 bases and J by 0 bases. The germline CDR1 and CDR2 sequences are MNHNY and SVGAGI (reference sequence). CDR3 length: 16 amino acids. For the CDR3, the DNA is TGTGCCAGCAGTTCTCTCGCGGGGGTGAGCACAGATACGCAGTATTTT. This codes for CASSSLAGVSTDTQYF.

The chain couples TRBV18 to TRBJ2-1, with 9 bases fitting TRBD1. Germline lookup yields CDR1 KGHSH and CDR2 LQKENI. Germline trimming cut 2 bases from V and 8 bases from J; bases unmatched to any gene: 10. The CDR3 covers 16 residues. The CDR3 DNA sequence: TGTGCCAGCTCACCAGGGGGGACAGGGATTGAACATGAGCAGTTCTTC. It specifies CASSPGGTGIEHEQFF.

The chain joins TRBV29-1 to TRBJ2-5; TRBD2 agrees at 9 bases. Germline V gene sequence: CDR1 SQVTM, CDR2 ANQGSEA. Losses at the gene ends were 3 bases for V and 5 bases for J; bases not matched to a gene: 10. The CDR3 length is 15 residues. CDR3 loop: CSVEGTSSSEETQYF. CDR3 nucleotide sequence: TGCAGCGTTGAGGGGACTAGCTCTTCGGAGGAGACCCAGTACTTC.

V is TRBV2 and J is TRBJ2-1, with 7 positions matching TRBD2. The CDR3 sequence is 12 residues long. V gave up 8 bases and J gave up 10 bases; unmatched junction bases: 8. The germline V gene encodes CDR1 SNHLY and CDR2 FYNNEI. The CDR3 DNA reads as TGTGCCAGCCCGGGACTACTTAACGAGCAGTTCTTC. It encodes CASPGLLNEQFF. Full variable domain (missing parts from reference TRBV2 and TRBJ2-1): EPEVTQTPSHQVTQMGQEVILRCVPISNHLYFYWYRQILGQKVEFLVSFYNNEISEKSEIFDDQFSVERPDGSNFTLKIRSTKLEDSAMYFCASPGLLNEQFFGPGTRLTVL.

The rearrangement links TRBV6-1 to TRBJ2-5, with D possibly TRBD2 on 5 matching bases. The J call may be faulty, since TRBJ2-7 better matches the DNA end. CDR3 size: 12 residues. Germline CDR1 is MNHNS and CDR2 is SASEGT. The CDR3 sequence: CASRGGSYEQYF. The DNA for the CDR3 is TGTGCCAGCAGAGGAGGTTCCTACGAGCAGTACTTC.

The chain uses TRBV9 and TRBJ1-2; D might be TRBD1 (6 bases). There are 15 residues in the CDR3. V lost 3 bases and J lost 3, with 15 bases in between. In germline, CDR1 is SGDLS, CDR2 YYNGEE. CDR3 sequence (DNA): TGTGCCAGCAGCGCGTATGGGGGGGGCTACTATGGCTACACCTTC. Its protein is CASSAYGGGYYGYTF.

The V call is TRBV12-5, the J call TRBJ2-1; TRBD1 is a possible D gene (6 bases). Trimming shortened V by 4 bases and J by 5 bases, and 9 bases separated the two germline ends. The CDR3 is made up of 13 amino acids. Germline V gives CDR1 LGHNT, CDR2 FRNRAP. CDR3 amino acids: CASGSTGHNEQFF. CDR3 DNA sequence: TGTGCTAGTGGTTCTACAGGGCACAATGAGCAGTTCTTC.

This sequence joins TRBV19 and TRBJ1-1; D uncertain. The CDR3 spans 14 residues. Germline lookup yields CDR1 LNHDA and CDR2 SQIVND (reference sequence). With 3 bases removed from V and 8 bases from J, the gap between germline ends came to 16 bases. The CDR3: CASSISSQAVEAFF. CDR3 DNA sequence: TGTGCCAGTAGTATCTCCTCTCAGGCCGTAGAAGCTTTCTTT.

DNA for the CDR3: TGTGCCAGCAGTGAAGGAGGCAGGGCAGCTAACTATGGCTACACCTTC. Translating gives CASSEGGRAANYGYTF. This rearrangement joins TRBV2 to TRBJ1-2; weak D call: TRBD1 (5 bases). Germline assignment: CDR1 SNHLY and CDR2 FYNNEI. V was clipped by 1 base and J by 0 bases, with 12 bases between them. This CDR3 is built from 16 residues.

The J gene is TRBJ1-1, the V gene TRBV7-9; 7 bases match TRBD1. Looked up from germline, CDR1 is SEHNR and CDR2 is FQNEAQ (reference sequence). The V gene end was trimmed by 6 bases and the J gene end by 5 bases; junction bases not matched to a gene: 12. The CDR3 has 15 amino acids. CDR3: CASRPPGQGVTEAFF. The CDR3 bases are TGTGCCAGCAGACCCCCGGGCCAGGGGGTGACTGAAGCTTTCTTT.

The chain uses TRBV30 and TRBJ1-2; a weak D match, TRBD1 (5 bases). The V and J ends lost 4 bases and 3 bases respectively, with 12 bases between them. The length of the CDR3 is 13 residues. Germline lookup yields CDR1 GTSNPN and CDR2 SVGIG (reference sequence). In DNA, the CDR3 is TGTGCCTGGAACTCAGGGTTTGACTATGGCTACACCTTC. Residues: CAWNSGFDYGYTF.